This T cell receptor beta chain originates from a study of shared clonotypes between healthy human individuals. Study-level points and caveats: Non-shared clonotypes displayed generation probabilities falling below those of clonotypes present in all four donors.

Concerning this clone: Its cognate antigen is unknown.

V shed 3 bases and J shed 2 bases, with 7 bases lying between them. Per the germline V gene, CDR1 is SQVTM and CDR2 is ANQGSEA. The CDR3 runs to 12 residues. Data came from immunoSEQ multiplex PCR; TCRdb stores just in-frame clones and leaves some out. The table has 2,100,000 or so clones, approximately 94% seen once. Specimen: naive CD4+ T cells sorted from blood. This sample's subset: CD45RA+ positively selected. The J gene is TRBJ1-2, the V gene TRBV29-1; D gene uncertain. This TCR derives from a man aged 18 to 30 in good health. The CDR3 region has the DNA TGCAGCGTTGAGGTGACCAACTATGGCTACACCTTC. It codes for CSVEVTNYGYTF.